These T cell receptor beta chains were read from a single sample in a study of shared T cell receptors in the human thymus. Sequencing used immunoSEQ multiplex PCR; TCRdb keeps in-frame clones, though not all of them. The data contain about 660,000 clones, approximately 87% of them singletons. The sample was also reused in another study, on human thymus T cells.

Sequenced material: thymocytes. All receptors derive from a boy under two years old with a congenital heart defect. Each CDR3 is given with its conserved first and last residue. A D gene is named only where the DNA matches it firmly. Rows may omit the clone size; those that give it use once, few, many or a size class.

>TRBJ2-7|14|NA|NA|TRBV28
CASSLRQTPYEQYF
TGTGCCAGCAGTCTCCGACAGACCCCCTACGAGCAGTACTTC
>TRBJ1-3|17|NA|NA|TRBV12-5
CASGPGGNGSSGNTIYF
TGTGCTAGTGGACCTGGCGGCAACGGTTCCTCTGGAAACACCATATATTTT
>TRBJ2-1|14|NA|NA|TRBV5-4
CASSLAGIGNEQFF
TGTGCCAGCAGCTTGGCAGGGATTGGCAATGAGCAGTTCTTC
>TRBJ2-7|15|TRBD2|few|TRBV7-2
CASSLTSGGHYEQYF
TGTGCCAGCAGCTTGACTAGCGGGGGACACTACGAGCAGTACTTC
>TRBJ2-2|18|TRBD2|NA|TRBV5-1
CASSILTSGSSNTGELFF
TGCGCCAGCAGCATCTTGACTAGCGGCAGCTCGAACACCGGGGAGCTGTTTTTT
>TRBJ1-4|17|TRBD1|NA|TRBV28
CASSLPQTGVISEKLFF
TGTGCCAGCAGTTTACCCCAGACAGGGGTAATCAGTGAAAAACTGTTTTTT
>TRBJ2-2|17|NA|NA|TRBV2
CASSEALPGGFTGELFF
TGTGCCAGCAGTGAAGCGCTGCCAGGGGGGTTTACCGGGGAGCTGTTTTTT
>TRBJ2-3|16|TRBD1|NA|TRBV9
CASSVPEGANTDTQYF
TGTGCCAGCAGCGTCCCCGAGGGGGCGAACACAGATACGCAGTATTTT
>TRBJ2-5|14|NA|once|TRBV29-1
CSAAALVEQETQYF
TGCAGCGCCGCTGCCCTCGTGGAGCAAGAGACCCAGTACTTC
>TRBJ2-1|17|TRBD2|NA|TRBV30
CAWSVPLLAGGFNEQFF
TGTGCCTGGAGTGTTCCCCTCCTAGCGGGGGGGTTTAATGAGCAGTTCTTC
>TRBJ2-7|16|TRBD1|NA|TRBV2
CASSRDGTGDYYEQYF
TGTGCCAGCAGTCGAGATGGGACAGGGGATTACTACGAGCAGTACTTC
>TRBJ2-7|18|NA|NA|TRBV14
CASSPRTERDYHSYEQYF
TGTGCCAGCAGCCCCCGGACAGAGCGGGACTACCACTCCTACGAGCAGTACTTC
>TRBJ1-3|19|TRBD1|NA|TRBV9
CASSGTGTGKPLTGNTIYF
TGTGCCAGCAGCGGAACCGGGACAGGGAAGCCCCTCACTGGAAACACCATATATTTT
>TRBJ1-5|17|NA|NA|TRBV27
CARPSPLTGLPNQPQHF
TGTGCCAGGCCATCCCCACTCACAGGGCTCCCGAATCAGCCCCAGCATTTT
>TRBJ1-6|16|TRBD1|NA|TRBV4-1
CASSQNRDRVGSPLHF
TGCGCCAGCAGCCAAAACAGGGACAGGGTTGGTTCACCCCTCCACTTT
>TRBJ2-2|14|TRBD1|NA|TRBV28
CASSQQGRTGELFF
TGTGCCAGCAGTCAACAGGGGCGCACCGGGGAGCTGTTTTTT
>TRBJ2-5|14|TRBD1|NA|TRBV5-3
CARRRQGAGETQYF
TGTGCCAGAAGAAGACAGGGGGCGGGAGAGACCCAGTACTTC
>TRBJ2-5|18|TRBD2|NA|TRBV7-9
CASSLVGTSGGNEETQYF
TGTGCCAGCAGCTTAGTTGGGACTAGCGGGGGGAATGAGGAGACCCAGTACTTC
>TRBJ2-2|17|NA|NA|TRBV4-3
CASSQGQSTKNTGELFF
TGCGCCAGCAGCCAAGGTCAATCGACTAAGAACACCGGGGAGCTGTTTTTT
>TRBJ2-5|16|TRBD1|NA|TRBV7-9
CASSNDRGQWSETQYF
TGTGCCAGCAGCAACGACAGGGGGCAATGGTCGGAGACCCAGTACTTC
>TRBJ2-1|16|NA|NA|TRBV27
CASSFNSSDRYNEQFF
TGTGCCAGCAGTTTTAACAGCTCAGATCGTTACAATGAGCAGTTCTTC
>TRBJ2-3|16|TRBD2|NA|TRBV18
CASSQTSGSYTDTQYF
TGTGCCAGCTCCCAGACTAGCGGGAGTTACACAGATACGCAGTATTTT
>TRBJ1-1|14|NA|NA|TRBV28
CASSFQGWGTEAFF
TGTGCCAGCAGTTTTCAGGGGTGGGGCACTGAAGCTTTCTTT
>TRBJ2-7|14|NA|NA|TRBV6-6
CASSYSHHRDEQYF
TGTGCCAGCAGTTACTCGCATCACCGGGACGAGCAGTACTTC
>TRBJ1-1|18|TRBD1|NA|TRBV5-1
CASSSRPGQGVRDTEAFF
TGCGCCAGCAGCTCGCGACCGGGACAGGGAGTGAGGGACACTGAAGCTTTCTTT
>TRBJ2-7|12|NA|NA|TRBV14
CASSDSSYEQYF
TGTGCCAGCAGCGACAGCTCCTACGAGCAGTACTTC
>TRBJ2-7|15|NA|NA|TRBV5-1
CASSLEGSGLYEQYF
TGCGCCAGCAGCTTGGAGGGGTCAGGGCTCTACGAGCAGTACTTC
>TRBJ2-7|15|TRBD1|NA|TRBV7-9
CASSSHRGRLYEQYF
TGTGCCAGCAGCTCCCACAGGGGGCGCCTCTACGAGCAGTACTTC
>TRBJ2-3|13|TRBD1|NA|TRBV5-1
CASSTGGTDTQYF
TGCGCCAGCAGCACAGGGGGCACAGATACGCAGTATTTT
>TRBJ2-1|15|TRBD2|NA|TRBV10-3
CAISDPAGVVNEQFF
TGTGCCATCAGTGACCCAGCGGGAGTGGTCAATGAGCAGTTCTTC
>TRBJ1-1|15|TRBD1|once|TRBV18
CASSPWDSMNTEAFF
TGTGCCAGCTCACCATGGGACAGCATGAACACTGAAGCTTTCTTT
>TRBJ1-5|15|TRBD1|once|TRBV18
CASSQTGSSNQPQHF
TGTGCCAGCTCACAGACAGGGTCTAGCAATCAGCCCCAGCATTTT
>TRBJ1-2|15|NA|NA|TRBV7-2
CASSLAPGANYGYTF
TGTGCCAGCAGCTTAGCCCCGGGAGCTAACTATGGCTACACCTTC
>TRBJ2-5|15|NA|NA|TRBV7-8
CASSLVGALVETQYF
TGTGCCAGCAGCTTAGTGGGGGCGCTGGTAGAGACCCAGTACTTC
>TRBJ2-2|17|TRBD1|NA|TRBV5-1
CASSPVLRGLNTGELFF
TGCGCCAGCAGCCCGGTCCTCAGGGGGCTCAACACCGGGGAGCTGTTTTTT
>TRBJ1-5|17|TRBD1|few|TRBV19
CASSIVDRGRRDQPQHF
TGTGCCAGTAGTATTGTAGACAGGGGGCGAAGGGATCAGCCCCAGCATTTT
>TRBJ1-2|16|NA|NA|TRBV4-3
CASSSRPIGANYGYTF
TGCGCCAGCAGCTCAAGGCCTATTGGAGCAAACTATGGCTACACCTTC
>TRBJ1-1|12|TRBD1|few|TRBV27
CASSGQGTEAFF
TGTGCCAGCAGTGGACAGGGGACTGAAGCTTTCTTT
>TRBJ1-1|13|TRBD1|NA|TRBV19
CATRDRGSTEAFF
TGTGCCACCCGGGACAGGGGCAGCACTGAAGCTTTCTTT
>TRBJ1-2|16|TRBD1|NA|TRBV7-9
CASTSTPGTGGGGYTF
TGTGCCAGCACCTCCACTCCCGGGACAGGGGGCGGTGGCTACACCTTC
>TRBJ2-1|17|TRBD2|NA|TRBV11-3
CASSPSLGSGGPNEQFF
TGTGCCAGCAGCCCTAGCCTAGGTAGCGGGGGGCCCAATGAGCAGTTCTTC
>TRBJ1-1|16|TRBD1|NA|TRBV14
CASSQEDREENTEAFF
TGTGCCAGCAGCCAAGAAGACAGGGAAGAGAACACTGAAGCTTTCTTT
>TRBJ2-1|14|NA|NA|TRBV10-2
CASFAADFQNEQFF
TGCGCCAGCTTTGCTGCGGACTTCCAAAATGAGCAGTTCTTC
>TRBJ2-7|15|TRBD1|NA|TRBV5-1
CASSTGTAISYEQYF
TGCGCCAGCAGCACAGGGACAGCGATCTCCTACGAGCAGTACTTC
>TRBJ1-2|16|NA|NA|TRBV28
CASSPPQAISNYGYTF
TGTGCCAGCAGTCCGCCGCAGGCGATCTCTAACTATGGCTACACCTTC
>TRBJ2-5|17|TRBD1|NA|TRBV5-8
CASSLDWQGASQETQYF
TGTGCCAGCAGCTTGGATTGGCAGGGGGCATCCCAAGAGACCCAGTACTTC
>TRBJ1-2|16|NA|NA|TRBV4-3
CASSQDRMGGNYGYTF
TGCGCCAGCAGCCAAGACCGAATGGGGGGGAACTATGGCTACACCTTC
>TRBJ2-7|15|TRBD1|NA|TRBV27
CASSSETGNLYEQYF
TGTGCCAGCAGTTCGGAGACAGGGAACTTATACGAGCAGTACTTC
>TRBJ1-5|16|TRBD1|once|TRBV19
CASRTSDRSVNQPQHF
TGTGCCAGTAGAACTTCGGACAGGTCAGTCAATCAGCCCCAGCATTTT
>TRBJ2-7|13|TRBD2|NA|TRBV10-1
CASSYGRGYEQYF
TGCGCCAGCAGTTACGGGAGGGGCTACGAGCAGTACTTC